Shown below are 28 T cell receptor beta chains from a single sample sequenced in a study of cytomegalovirus exposure and HLA in healthy donors. The PCR employed 60 Vbeta primers together with 13 Jbeta primers. Produced via immunoSEQ multiplex PCR; TCRdb's table is partial and in-frame only. The profile shows some 110,000 clones, around three quarters of them singletons. Sequenced sample: PBMCs. Receptors were obtained from a woman aged 50 to 60 in good health and CMV-seropositive.

The chain combines TRBV28 with TRBJ2-5; 9 bases are shared with TRBD1. Judging by the DNA end, TRBJ2-7 fits better; the J call may be wrong. The CDR3 has 14 residues. Germline lookup yields CDR1 MDHEN and CDR2 SYDVKM. As DNA, the CDR3 is TGTGCCAGCATTCCGGGACAGGGCTCCTACGAGCAGTACTTC. Amino acid sequence: CASIPGQGSYEQYF.

V and J are TRBV28 and TRBJ1-4; D ambiguous. The CDR3 runs 16 residues. Trimming left V 4 bases short and J 1 base short, with 13 bases between. Germline V lookup: CDR1 MDHEN, CDR2 SYDVKM. In DNA, the CDR3 is TGTGCCAGCAGTTCTCCTAGGCGGGGAACTAATGAAAAACTGTTTTTT. Amino acid sequence: CASSSPRRGTNEKLFF. Complete variable domain (other parts from reference TRBV28 and TRBJ1-4): DVKVTQSSRYLVKRTGEKVFLECVQDMDHENMFWYRQDPGLGLRLIYFSYDVKMKEKGDIPEGYSVSREKKERFSLILESASTNQTSMYLCASSSPRRGTNEKLFFGSGTQLSVL.

This clone has more than one count but fewer than ten. The chain recombines TRBV4-3 with TRBJ2-7; D is perhaps TRBD1 (5 bases). Trimming cost V 1 base and J 1 base, with 8 bases left between them. There are 14 residues in the CDR3. Looked up from germline, CDR1 is LGHNA and CDR2 is YSLEER. CDR3 DNA sequence: TGCGCCAGCAGCCAAGTAAGACAGTCCTACGAGCAGTACTTC. Translated: CASSQVRQSYEQYF.

V gene TRBV9 combines with J gene TRBJ2-7; 8 bases fit TRBD2. Germline CDR1 reads SGDLS; CDR2 reads YYNGEE. The CDR3 spans 15 residues. V shed 4 bases and J 3 bases; nucleotides not matched to a gene: 9. The chain's CDR3 is CASSPSAGAVYEQYF. The DNA for the CDR3 is TGTGCCAGCAGCCCATCAGCGGGGGCAGTCTACGAGCAGTACTTC. The variable domain in full, with the rest retrieved from reference TRBV9 and TRBJ2-7, is DSGVTQTPKHLITATGQRVTLRCSPRSGDLSVYWYQQSLDQGLQFLIQYYNGEERAKGNILERFSAQQFPDLHSELNLSSLELGDSALYFCASSPSAGAVYEQYFGPGTRLTVT.

The chain carries TRBV9 and TRBJ1-3; 9 bases fit TRBD1. The V and J ends lost 0 bases and 2 bases, in that order; junction bases with no gene match: 0. The CDR3 consists of 15 residues. Germline V gene sequence: CDR1 SGDLS, CDR2 YYNGEE. CDR3 residues: CASSVGQGAGNTIYF. The CDR3 region has the DNA TGTGCCAGCAGCGTAGGACAGGGGGCTGGAAACACCATATATTTT.

The chain combines TRBV30 with TRBJ1-4, with D tentatively TRBD1 (6 bases). The CDR3 sequence is 15 residues long. V lost 3 bases and J 2 bases, leaving 13 bases between the germline ends. CDR1 and CDR2 from the germline V gene are GTSNPN and SVGIG (reference sequence). CDR3 loop: CAWRVGTSTNEKLFF. CDR3 sequence (DNA): TGTGCCTGGAGGGTGGGGACAAGCACTAATGAAAAACTGTTTTTT.

This chain joins TRBV11-2 and TRBJ1-6; D is unresolved. Germline V gene data show CDR1 as SGHAT and CDR2 as FQNNGV. The CDR3 has 13 residues. V lost 8 bases and J 7 bases, leaving 12 bases between the germline ends. CDR3 coding DNA: TGTGCCAGCGGCGGAGGGTGGAATTCACCCCTCCACTTT. Encoded protein: CASGGGWNSPLHF.

The chain is built from TRBV7-2 and TRBJ1-6, with D possibly matching TRBD1 (5 bases). The CDR3 loop spans 13 amino acids. Germline V gene data show CDR1 as SGHTA and CDR2 as FQGNSA. V was clipped by 2 bases and J by 8 bases, with 7 bases between them. The CDR3 nucleotides are TGTGCCAGCAGCTTACGGGGGGATTCACCCCTCCACTTT. Protein sequence: CASSLRGDSPLHF.

This clone showed up just a few times. The rearrangement links TRBV10-3 to TRBJ1-5, with 8 bases lining up with TRBD1. CDR1 is ENHRY and CDR2 is SYGVKD in the germline V gene. Unmatched junction bases numbered 5, after V lost 10 bases and J lost 0 bases. CDR3 length: 14 residues. The DNA for the CDR3 is TGTGCCACTAGGACAGGGAATAGCAATCAGCCCCAGCATTTT. Its translation: CATRTGNSNQPQHF.

V and J are TRBV6-6 and TRBJ1-6, with 7 bases aligning to TRBD1. The CDR3 covers 15 residues. Germline values: CDR1 MNHNY, CDR2 SVGAGI (reference sequence). The junction had 12 bases not matched to a gene; V was cut back by 6 bases and J by 10 bases. Here the CDR3 DNA reads TGTGCCAGCAGAAGTCCCGACAGGGCTAGCTCACCCCTCCACTTT. Translating it yields CASRSPDRASSPLHF.

A word on this clone: Distinct nucleotide sequences in the sample also encode this CDR3. The V and J genes are TRBV29-1 and TRBJ1-5, with 10 positions matching TRBD1. Germline-derived CDR1 and CDR2 are SQVTM and ANQGSEA. After removal of 6 bases from V and 5 bases from J, the junction contained 1 base not matched to a gene. The CDR3 is made up of 12 amino acids. The DNA for the CDR3 is TGCAGCGTAGGGACAGGGGATCAGCCCCAGCATTTT. This codes for CSVGTGDQPQHF.

This clone was detected many times. This chain joins TRBV6-6 and TRBJ1-1, with 7 bases that match TRBD1. Germline-derived CDR1 and CDR2 are MNHNY and SVGAGI (reference sequence). The trim removed 8 bases at V and 6 bases at J, leaving 9 bases unmatched. The CDR3 totals 13 residues. CDR3 coding DNA: TGTGCCAGCCGGTGGACAGGCGGACCTGAAGCTTTCTTT. Encoded protein: CASRWTGGPEAFF.

CDR3 residues: CASSEQGTNQETQYF. In DNA, the CDR3 is TGTGCCAGCAGCGAACAGGGGACCAACCAAGAGACCCAGTACTTC. The chain combines TRBV2 with TRBJ2-5, with 7 bases aligning to TRBD1. The CDR3 is 15 amino acids. V lost 6 bases to trimming and J lost 0 bases; unmatched junction nucleotides: 7. Germline loops: CDR1 SNHLY, CDR2 FYNNEI.

Comment on this clone: Other DNA sequences in the same sample also yield this CDR3. V and J are TRBV9 and TRBJ2-3, with 15 bases that match TRBD2. CDR1 is SGDLS and CDR2 is YYNGEE in the germline V gene. This CDR3 has 15 residues. V shed 2 bases, J shed 6 bases, and the junction held 1 base outside the gene matches. DNA for the CDR3: TGTGCCAGCAGCGTTGGGACTAGCGGGGGGGATACGCAGTATTTT. As protein: CASSVGTSGGDTQYF.

J is TRBJ1-1 and V is TRBV28; possibly TRBD1 for D (6 bases). The CDR3 spans 14 residues. The germline V gene has CDR1 MDHEN and CDR2 SYDVKM. Trimming took off 6 bases at V and 2 bases at J, with 13 bases between the two ends. This CDR3 is CASRRQVINTEAFF. CDR3 nucleotides: TGTGCCAGCAGGAGACAGGTGATTAACACTGAAGCTTTCTTT.

The CDR3 nucleotides read TGTGCCAGCAGCCGGATGACTAGCGGGGCCCCGAACACCGGGGAGCTGTTTTTT. It is translated as CASSRMTSGAPNTGELFF. The chain joins TRBV7-2 to TRBJ2-2; TRBD2 agrees at 11 bases. This CDR3 has 18 residues. V was clipped by 5 bases and J by 0 bases; unmatched bases: 8. The germline CDR1 and CDR2 sequences are SGHTA and FQGNSA.

This chain joins TRBV29-1 and TRBJ1-2, with TRBD1 as a possible D gene (5 bases). The CDR3 is 13 amino acids. Trimming removed 7 bases from V and 5 bases from J, with 17 bases in between. Germline V CDR1 and CDR2: SQVTM, ANQGSEA. The CDR3: CSAGGGKGYGYTF. The DNA for the CDR3 is TGCAGCGCCGGGGGAGGGAAGGGATATGGCTACACCTTC.

The chain links TRBV19 to TRBJ1-5, with D unresolved. Germline values: CDR1 LNHDA, CDR2 SQIVND (reference sequence). V was shortened by 1 base and J by 1 base, with 8 bases between the two germline ends. This CDR3 is 15 amino acids long. CDR3 sequence: CASSIGATSNQPQHF. The DNA for the CDR3 is TGTGCCAGTAGTATAGGGGCTACGAGCAATCAGCCCCAGCATTTT.

CDR3 nucleotide sequence: TGTGCCAGCAGTTACTTACAGGGGGTGAATGAAAAACTGTTTTTT. It yields the protein CASSYLQGVNEKLFF. This chain connects TRBV6-6 to TRBJ1-4; 8 bases fit TRBD1. Germline assignment: CDR1 MNHNY and CDR2 SVGAGI (reference sequence). The CDR3 totals 15 residues. With V trimmed by 1 base and J by 5 bases, 3 bases remained unmatched.

The rearrangement joins TRBV4-3 to TRBJ2-6, with 8 bases fitting TRBD1. Trimming cost V 1 base and J 1 base; bases outside gene matches: 6. The V gene's germline CDR1 is LGHNA and CDR2 YSLEER. The length of the CDR3 is 18 residues. CDR3 amino acids: CASSQATGGPSGANVLTF. DNA for the CDR3: TGCGCCAGCAGCCAAGCAACAGGGGGACCATCTGGGGCCAACGTCCTGACTTTC.

This clone was recorded a few times. This rearrangement joins TRBV6-1 to TRBJ2-7; D is perhaps TRBD2 (5 bases). Germline CDR1 and CDR2: MNHNS and SASEGT. The CDR3 extends over 12 amino acids. The ends were cut back, 9 bases at V and 3 bases at J, with 12 bases in the middle. In DNA, the CDR3 is TGTGCCAGTACAAGGGAGATCTACGAGCAGTACTTC. Amino acid sequence: CASTREIYEQYF.

This chain connects TRBV11-3 to TRBJ2-5; maybe TRBD1 (5 bases). The CDR3 is 13 residues long. V was trimmed by 4 bases and J by 3 bases, leaving 9 bases between them. Per the germline V gene, CDR1 is SGHNT and CDR2 is YENEEA. The CDR3 region is CASSSDSKETQYF. The CDR3 DNA follows: TGTGCCAGCAGCTCCGACAGTAAAGAGACCCAGTACTTC.

This clone was found a few times. This rearrangement joins TRBV5-6 to TRBJ1-1, with D uncertain. This CDR3 spans 15 amino acids. CDR1 and CDR2 from the germline V gene are SGHDT and YYEEEE. The ends were cut back, 4 bases at V and 0 bases at J, with 13 bases in the middle. Here the CDR3 reads CASSPTGRMNTEAFF. CDR3 nucleotides: TGTGCCAGCAGCCCAACCGGGAGGATGAACACTGAAGCTTTCTTT.

Written as DNA, the CDR3 is TGTGCCAGCAGCTTCCACCTAGCGGGGGGGCCAGGGGAGCAGTTCTTC. Amino acids: CASSFHLAGGPGEQFF. The chain combines TRBV7-2 with TRBJ2-1; 12 nucleotides line up with TRBD2. Germline CDR1 is SGHTA and CDR2 is FQGNSA. This CDR3 has 16 residues. Trimming cost V 3 bases and J 10 bases; bases outside gene matches: 10.

This clone appeared a few times. J is TRBJ1-1 and V is TRBV30, with 7 bases lining up with TRBD1. The germline V gene encodes CDR1 GTSNPN and CDR2 SVGIG (reference sequence). J lost 7 bases, V lost 2 bases, and 1 base had no gene match. The CDR3 spans 11 residues. CDR3 sequence: CAWSRDSEAFF. DNA for the CDR3: TGTGCCTGGAGTCGGGACAGTGAAGCTTTCTTT.

This clone was seen more than once but under ten times. Other DNA variants within this sample encode the same CDR3. V and J are TRBV2 and TRBJ2-5, with TRBD1 matching over 8 bases. The CDR3 runs to 14 residues. With 6 bases clipped from V and 7 bases from J, the junction kept 10 bases outside the gene matches. Germline V gene data show CDR1 as SNHLY and CDR2 as FYNNEI. The CDR3 region has the DNA TGTGCCAGCAGCCAGTTTACAGGGGGTTCGACCCAGTACTTC. Translating gives CASSQFTGGSTQYF.

The gene calls are TRBV25-1 and TRBJ2-5; 7 nucleotides align to TRBD1. V trimming: 1 base; J trimming: 1 base; junction bases outside the gene matches: 0. In germline, CDR1 is MGHDK, CDR2 SYGVNS. The CDR3 contains 14 residues. CDR3 nucleotide sequence: TGTGCCAGCAGTGAATGGGACAGCCAAGAGACCCAGTACTTC. This encodes CASSEWDSQETQYF.

The chain recombines TRBV15 with TRBJ2-7, with D unresolved. The germline V and J ends were trimmed by 0 bases and 0 bases, with 3 bases remaining between them. Germline V gene lookup returns CDR1 LNHNV and CDR2 YYDKDF (reference sequence). CDR3 size: 13 residues. CDR3 bases: TGTGCCACCAGCAGAGACCGCTCCTACGAGCAGTACTTC. It codes for CATSRDRSYEQYF. Full variable domain (outside the CDR3, taken from reference TRBV15 and TRBJ2-7): DAMVIQNPRYQVTQFGKPVTLSCSQTLNHNVMYWYQQKSSQAPKLLFHYYDKDFNNEADTPDNFQSRRPNTSFCFLDIRSPGLGDTAMYLCATSRDRSYEQYFGPGTRLTVT.